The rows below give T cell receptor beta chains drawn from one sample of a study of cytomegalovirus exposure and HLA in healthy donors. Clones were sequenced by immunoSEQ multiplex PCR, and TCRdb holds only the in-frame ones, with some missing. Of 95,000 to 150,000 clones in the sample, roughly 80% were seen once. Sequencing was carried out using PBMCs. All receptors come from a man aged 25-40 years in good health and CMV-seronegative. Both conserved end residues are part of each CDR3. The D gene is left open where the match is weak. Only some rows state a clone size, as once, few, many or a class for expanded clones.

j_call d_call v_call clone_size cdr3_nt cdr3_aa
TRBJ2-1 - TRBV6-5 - TGTGCCAGCAGTTACTCGTTCTCGGGGTATGAGCAGTTCTTC CASSYSFSGYEQFF
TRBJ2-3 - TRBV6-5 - TGTGCCAGCAGTGGTGGGCGCACAGATACGCAGTATTTT CASSGGRTDTQYF
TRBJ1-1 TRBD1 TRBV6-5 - TGTGCCAGCAGTACGGGACAGGGAAACACTGAAGCTTTCTTT CASSTGQGNTEAFF
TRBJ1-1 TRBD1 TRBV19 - TGTGCCAGTAGTACCCTACAGGGGGCCACTGAAGCTTTCTTT CASSTLQGATEAFF
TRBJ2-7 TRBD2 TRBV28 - TGTGCCAGCAGTACCACCGGGGAGGGAAACTACGAGCAGTACTTC CASSTTGEGNYEQYF
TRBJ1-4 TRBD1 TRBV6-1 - TGTGCCAGCAGTGAGACAGGGGGTGAAAAACTGTTTTTT CASSETGGEKLFF
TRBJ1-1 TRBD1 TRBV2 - TGTGCCAGCAGGGGGACAGGTGGACTGAACACTGAAGCTTTCTTT CASRGTGGLNTEAFF
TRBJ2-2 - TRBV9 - TGTGCCAGCAGCAGACTGACCGGGGAGCTGTTTTTT CASSRLTGELFF
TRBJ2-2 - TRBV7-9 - TGTGCCAGCAGCTTAGCGGGGGGGCGCACCGGGGAGCTGTTTTTT CASSLAGGRTGELFF
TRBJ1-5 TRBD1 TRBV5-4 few TGTGCCAGCAGCTTGTACGACAGGGAGGTTAGCAATCAGCCCCAGCATTTT CASSLYDREVSNQPQHF
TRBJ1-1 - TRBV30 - TGTGCCTGTCTAGTTAGGGGGATGAACACTGAAGCTTTCTTT CACLVRGMNTEAFF
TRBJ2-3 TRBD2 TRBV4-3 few TGCGCCAGCAGCCAAGCTGGGGGACTATTCACAGATACGCAGTATTTT CASSQAGGLFTDTQYF
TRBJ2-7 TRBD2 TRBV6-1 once TGTGCCAGCGTTACTAGCGGGGGGTCGGGCGAGCAGTACTTC CASVTSGGSGEQYF
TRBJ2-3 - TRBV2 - TGTGCCAGCAGTGAAGACAGGGGCACAGATACGCAGTATTTT CASSEDRGTDTQYF
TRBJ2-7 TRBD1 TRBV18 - TGTGCCAGCTCACCAGGGACAGGGTCCTACGAGCAGTACTTC CASSPGTGSYEQYF
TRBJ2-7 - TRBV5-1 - TGCGCCAGCAGCTTGTCATCGGGGGTCTACGAGCAGTACTTC CASSLSSGVYEQYF
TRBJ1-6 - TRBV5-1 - TGCGCCAGCAAGATCCGGCAGGGCGATTCACCCCTCCACTTT CASKIRQGDSPLHF
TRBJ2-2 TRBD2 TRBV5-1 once TGCGCCAGCAGCTTGAAGGGAAGCGGGGGGGCTGTGAACACCGGGGAGCTGTTTTTT CASSLKGSGGAVNTGELFF
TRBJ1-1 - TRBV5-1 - TGCGCCAGCAGCTTGGACAGGGCGAACACTGAAGCTTTCTTT CASSLDRANTEAFF
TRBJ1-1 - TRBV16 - TGTGCCAGCAGCCAATCGGTCAGGGGGAACACTGAAGCTTTCTTT CASSQSVRGNTEAFF
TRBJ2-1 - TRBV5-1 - TGCGCCAGCAGCCTGGGAGGGGGCCGGTACAATGAGCAGTTCTTC CASSLGGGRYNEQFF
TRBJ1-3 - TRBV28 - TGTGCCAGTCCGACAAACTCTGGAAACACCATATATTTT CASPTNSGNTIYF
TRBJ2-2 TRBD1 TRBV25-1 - TGTGCCAGCAGCGGACAGGGGGCGAGGAGTTCCACCGGGGAGCTGTTTTTT CASSGQGARSSTGELFF
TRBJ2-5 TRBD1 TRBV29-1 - TGCAGCGTTGAAGCTCCGGGACAGGGGGCCAGGAGTAGTGAGCAGTACTTC CSVEAPGQGARSSEQYF
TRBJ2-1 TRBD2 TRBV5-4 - TGTGCCAGCAGCTTGGTTGTTAGCGGGGACTACAATGAGCAGTTCTTC CASSLVVSGDYNEQFF
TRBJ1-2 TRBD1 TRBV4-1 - TGCGCCAGCAGCCAAGAGGGACAGGGCCTCTATGGCTACACCTTC CASSQEGQGLYGYTF
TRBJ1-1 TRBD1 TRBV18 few TGTGCCAGCTCACCTGGGACAGGGGGGTGGACTGAAGCTTTCTTT CASSPGTGGWTEAFF
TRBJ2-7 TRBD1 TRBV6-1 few TGTGCCAGCAGTGAACAGGGGACAGCGCTATCCCGTCAGCAGTACTTC CASSEQGTALSRQQYF
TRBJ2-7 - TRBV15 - TGTGCCACCAGCAGAGCCCTAACCGACCGGGGGTTCGAGCAGTACTTC CATSRALTDRGFEQYF
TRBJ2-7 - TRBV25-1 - TGTGCCAGCCAGGGCCGCCAGGGTCGAGCCTACGAGCAGTACTTC CASQGRQGRAYEQYF
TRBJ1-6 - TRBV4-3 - TGCGCCAGCAGCCAAGATCCAGTTAATTCACCCCTCCACTTT CASSQDPVNSPLHF
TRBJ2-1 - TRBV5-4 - TGTGCCAGCAGCTTGGTAGGGGATGAGCAGTTCTTC CASSLVGDEQFF
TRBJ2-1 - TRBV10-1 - TGCGCCAGCGGACGGACTTACAATGAGCAGTTCTTC CASGRTYNEQFF
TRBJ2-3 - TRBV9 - TGTGCCAGCAGCGTAGACCCGCGGGGGCCTTCAGATACGCAGTATTTT CASSVDPRGPSDTQYF
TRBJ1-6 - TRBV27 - TGTGCCAGCAGACTGACAGGTTTAGATTCACCCCTCCACTTT CASRLTGLDSPLHF
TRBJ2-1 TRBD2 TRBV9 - TGTGCCAGCAGCGTAGCCCCCGCTAGCGGGGGGGCCGAGGAGTTCTTC CASSVAPASGGAEEFF
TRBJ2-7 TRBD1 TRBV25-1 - TGTGCCAGCAGTGGGGACAGCTACGAGCAGTACTTC CASSGDSYEQYF
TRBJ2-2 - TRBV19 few TGTGCCAGTAGTATTGGGGGGTCGGGCACCGGGGAGCTGTTTTTT CASSIGGSGTGELFF
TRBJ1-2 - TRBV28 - TGTGCCAGCAGTTTGACACCCCCCGCTCCCCCGGGAGGCTACACCTTC CASSLTPPAPPGGYTF
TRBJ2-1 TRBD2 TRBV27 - TGTGCCAGCACCGGACTAGCGGGGGGATCCTACAATGAGCAGTTCTTC CASTGLAGGSYNEQFF
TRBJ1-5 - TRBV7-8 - TGTGCCAGCAGCCTGGGGGGGAGAAATCAGCCCCAGCATTTT CASSLGGRNQPQHF
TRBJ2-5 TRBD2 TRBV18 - TGTGCCAGCTCACTCTACCCGGGACTAGCGGGGACAATGGGCACCCAGTACTTC CASSLYPGLAGTMGTQYF
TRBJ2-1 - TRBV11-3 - TGTGCCAGCAGCTTTCGGCGGGGCAATGAGCAGTTCTTC CASSFRRGNEQFF
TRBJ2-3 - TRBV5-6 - TGTGCCAGCAGCCAGGGGGGCCCAGGGGCAGATACGCAGTATTTT CASSQGGPGADTQYF
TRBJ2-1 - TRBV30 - TGTGCCTGGAGTGTACCCGGGGAGCGGGTCTACAATGAGCAGTTCTTC CAWSVPGERVYNEQFF
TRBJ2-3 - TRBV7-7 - TGTGCCAGCAGCTTACCCCGCTATAGCACAGATACGCAGTATTTT CASSLPRYSTDTQYF
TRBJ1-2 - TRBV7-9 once TGTTCCAGCAGCTTAGAGGGGCACTATGGCTACACCTTC CSSSLEGHYGYTF
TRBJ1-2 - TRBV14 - TGTGCCAGCAGCCAAGATCACAGGGCCAACTATGGCTACACCTTC CASSQDHRANYGYTF
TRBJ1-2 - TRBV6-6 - TGTGCCAGCAGTTCCGCAATATACAGGGATGGCTACACCTTC CASSSAIYRDGYTF
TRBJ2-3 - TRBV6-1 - TGTGCCAGTCTAAGGGGAAGCACAGATACGCAGTATTTT CASLRGSTDTQYF
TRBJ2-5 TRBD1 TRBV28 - TGTGCCAGCAGTTTACAGGGGGCAAGAGAGACCCAGTACTTC CASSLQGARETQYF
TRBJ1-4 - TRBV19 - TGTGCCAGTAGTATCGCGGGCCCAGGGGCTAATGAAAAACTGTTTTTT CASSIAGPGANEKLFF
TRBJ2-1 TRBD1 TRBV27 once TGTGCCAGCAGTTTCATCATACAGGGGCACAATGAGCAGTTCTTC CASSFIIQGHNEQFF
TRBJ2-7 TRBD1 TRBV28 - TGTGCCAGCAGTCCCACCCCCGACAGGGGATACGAGCAGTACTTC CASSPTPDRGYEQYF
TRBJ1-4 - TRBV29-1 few TGCAGCGTGGAAGGACGGGGAACAAATGAAAAACTGTTTTTT CSVEGRGTNEKLFF
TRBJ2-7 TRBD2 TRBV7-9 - TGTGCCAGCAGTTCCACCCGACTAGCGGGAGATATGACACGGGAGCAGTACTTC CASSSTRLAGDMTREQYF
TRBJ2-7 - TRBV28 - TGTGCCAGCAGTTTATCGGGATCAACCTACGAGCAGTACTTC CASSLSGSTYEQYF
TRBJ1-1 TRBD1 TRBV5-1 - TGCGCCAGCAGCTTGGAGGGGACAGCGAGGGCTTTCTTT CASSLEGTARAFF
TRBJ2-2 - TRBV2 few TGTGCCAGCTCCTCAGCGGGCGATATCACCGGGGAGCTGTTTTTT CASSSAGDITGELFF
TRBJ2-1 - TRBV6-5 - TGTGCCAGCAGTTATACCGGGTACAGGGACAATGAGCAGTTCTTC CASSYTGYRDNEQFF